This TCR beta chain emerged from a study of glioma-infiltrating T cells after dendritic cell vaccination. The wider study: Glioblastoma patients came from Phase I and II dendritic cell vaccination trials.

Measured with immunoSEQ multiplex PCR; TCRdb has only the in-frame clones, and not every one. The sample includes 90,000 or so clones, approximately 78% of them seen just once. Time point noted: after dendritic cell vaccination, including at tumor progression/relapse. In the case of this clone: The junction departs from germline at one end; a sequencing error may be responsible.

This CDR3 comprises 14 residues. From germline, CDR1 is WSHSY and CDR2 SAAADI. Here the sequenced sample was blood, taken after dendritic cell vaccination. This receptor was identified in a human donor with glioblastoma. The chain uses TRBV10-2 and TRBJ1-2, with D maybe TRBD1 (6 bases). CDR3 protein: CASSESGANYSYTF. The CDR3 DNA sequence: TGCGCCAGCAGTGAGTCGGGGGCTAACTATAGCTACACCTTC.